One T cell receptor (beta chain) is described in this entry. Antigen: not known. Germline CDR1 and CDR2: MNHEY and SMNVEV (reference sequence). The CDR3 length is 15 residues. J lost 8 bases, V lost 4 bases, and 9 bases had no gene match. This record belongs to a study of beta chain features in type 1 diabetes. General study results and limits: VDJ junctions in type 1 diabetes patients carried more deletions and fewer insertions.

All of the isolated RNA was reverse transcribed, so expressed TCRB transcripts were sequenced. Sequencing used immunoSEQ multiplex PCR; TCRdb keeps in-frame clones, though not all of them. The repertoire holds roughly 450,000 clones, approximately 10% seen once, with over 0.04% in the top ten. Heparinised blood was drawn once per donor, averaging approximately 0.12 L. The sequencing input was naive CD4+ T cells from blood. The TCR was taken from a woman between 18 and 29 years old in good health. The gene calls are TRBV27 and TRBJ2-1, with 9 bases lining up with TRBD2. As DNA, the CDR3 is TGTGCCAGCAGTTCACCTAGCGGGGCCCGGTATGAGCAGTTCTTC. This translates into CASSSPSGARYEQFF.